In its sample, the clone carrying this T cell receptor beta chain is medium-sized. The antigen remains unidentified. This entry comes from a study of T cell clonotyping in hematopoietic cell transplantation. Study results and caveats: Higher Inverse Simpson Index values in graft donor and pretransplant recipient predicted broader posttransplant TCR diversity. At the given depth, recipient repertoires were over 95% de novo clonotypes. After transplant, recipient diversity fell while pathologically expanded clonotypes grew through day 180. No sorting was done, leaving CD4 and CD8 contributions mixed.

The CDR3 has 11 amino acids. V lost 2 bases, J lost 5 bases, and 3 bases lay in between. Looked up from germline, CDR1 is MDHEN and CDR2 is SYDVKM. Sequencing was performed with immunoSEQ multiplex PCR; in TCRdb, only in-frame clones are kept and a portion is missing. The sample records fewer than 6,000 clones, approximately 72% being singletons. The gene calls are TRBV28 and TRBJ2-5; D is unclear. Sequenced material: PBMCs, taken 100 days after allogeneic stem cell transplant. This receptor was identified in a female patient in her fifties or sixties who had an allogeneic stem cell transplant, so the T cells may come from the graft donor. Some clones in this sample may be carry-over from other donors' samples. CDR3 protein: CASSLGETQYF. Here the CDR3 DNA reads TGTGCCAGCAGTTTAGGGGAGACCCAGTACTTC.